This TCR beta chain was recorded in a study of blood T cells in healthy people across ages. CDR1 and CDR2 from the germline V gene are DFQATT and SNEGSKA (reference sequence). This CDR3 has 15 residues. With V trimmed by 5 bases and J by 7 bases, 10 bases remained unmatched. Primed by a sample-barcoded 5' primer and a J-beta primer mix, a second PCR proceeded for about 7 to 11 cycles. TCRdb called the 5' RACE reads again in MiXCR, with one record for every CDR3 protein. This sample carries around 1.5 million distinct CDR3 sequences, 42% of them seen once, and the ten largest clones take roughly 7.7%. This clonotype was counted only a few times.

Sequenced input: blood. The receptor was derived from a woman aged 18 to 35 in good health. This chain joins TRBV20-1 and TRBJ1-6; 8 positions agree with TRBD1. Here the CDR3 reads CSAVPGQAINSPLHF. The CDR3 DNA reads as TGCAGTGCTGTTCCGGGACAGGCGATAAATTCACCCCTCCACTTT.